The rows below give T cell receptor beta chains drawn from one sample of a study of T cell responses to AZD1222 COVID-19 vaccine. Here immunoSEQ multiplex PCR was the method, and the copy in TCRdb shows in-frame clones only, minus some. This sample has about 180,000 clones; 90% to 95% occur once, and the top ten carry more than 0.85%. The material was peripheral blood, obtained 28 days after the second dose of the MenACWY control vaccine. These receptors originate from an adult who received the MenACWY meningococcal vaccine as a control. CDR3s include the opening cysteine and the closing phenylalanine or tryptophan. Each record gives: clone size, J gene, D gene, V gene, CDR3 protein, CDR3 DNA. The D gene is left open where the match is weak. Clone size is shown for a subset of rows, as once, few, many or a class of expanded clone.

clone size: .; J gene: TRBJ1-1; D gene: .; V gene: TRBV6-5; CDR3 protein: CASRGRGVNTEAFF; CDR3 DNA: TGTGCCAGCAGGGGACGAGGGGTGAACACTGAAGCTTTCTTT
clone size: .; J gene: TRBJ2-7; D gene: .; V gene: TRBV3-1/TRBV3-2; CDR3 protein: CASSRRDTGPYEQYF; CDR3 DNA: TGTGCCAGCAGCCGAAGGGACACCGGGCCCTACGAGCAGTACTTC
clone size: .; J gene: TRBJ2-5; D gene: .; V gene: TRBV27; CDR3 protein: CASSGSGTAQRETQYF; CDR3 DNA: TGTGCCAGCAGTGGTTCCGGGACCGCTCAGAGGGAGACCCAGTACTTC
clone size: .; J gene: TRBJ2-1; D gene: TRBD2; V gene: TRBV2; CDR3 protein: CASGDSGGAYNEQFF; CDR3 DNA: TGTGCCAGCGGGGATAGCGGGGGGGCCTACAATGAGCAGTTCTTC
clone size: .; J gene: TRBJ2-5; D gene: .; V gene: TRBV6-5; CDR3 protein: CASTGQYQETQYF; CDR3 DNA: TGTGCCAGCACTGGACAGTACCAAGAGACCCAGTACTTC
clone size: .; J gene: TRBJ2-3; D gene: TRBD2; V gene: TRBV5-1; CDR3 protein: CASSPTRRGNTDTQYF; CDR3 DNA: TGCGCCAGCAGCCCCACCCGGCGGGGGAACACAGATACGCAGTATTTT
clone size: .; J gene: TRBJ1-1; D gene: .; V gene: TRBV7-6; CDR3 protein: CASSLALGEGTEAFF; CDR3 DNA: TGTGCCAGCAGCTTAGCGTTGGGGGAGGGCACTGAAGCTTTCTTT
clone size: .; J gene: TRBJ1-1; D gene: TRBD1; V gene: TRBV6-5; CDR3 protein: CASSSPGQGWNTEAFF; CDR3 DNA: TGTGCCAGCAGTTCTCCGGGACAGGGGTGGAACACTGAAGCTTTCTTT
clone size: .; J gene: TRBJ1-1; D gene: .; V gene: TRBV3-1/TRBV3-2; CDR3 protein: CASSHTGTATGTEAFF; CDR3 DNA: TGTGCCAGCAGCCACACCGGGACCGCGACAGGCACTGAAGCTTTCTTT
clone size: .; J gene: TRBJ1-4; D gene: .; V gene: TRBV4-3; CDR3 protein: CASSQGHREKLFF; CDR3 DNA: TGCGCCAGCAGCCAGGGACACCGAGAAAAACTGTTTTTT
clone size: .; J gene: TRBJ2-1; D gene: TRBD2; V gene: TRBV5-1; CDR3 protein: CASSLGGGATYNEQFF; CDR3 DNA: TGCGCCAGCAGCTTGGGCGGGGGGGCAACCTACAATGAGCAGTTCTTC
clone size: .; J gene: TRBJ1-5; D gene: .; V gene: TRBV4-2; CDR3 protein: CASSQDRAGFQPQHF; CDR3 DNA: TGTGCCAGCAGCCAAGATAGGGCAGGGTTTCAGCCCCAGCATTTT
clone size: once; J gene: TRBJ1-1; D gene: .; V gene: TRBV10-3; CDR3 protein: CAIRGTANTEAFF; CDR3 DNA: TGTGCCATCAGGGGAACAGCGAACACTGAAGCTTTCTTT
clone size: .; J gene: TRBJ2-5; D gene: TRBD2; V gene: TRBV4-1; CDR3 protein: CASSQAPAGAQETQYF; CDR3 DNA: TGCGCCAGCAGCCAAGCTCCAGCGGGGGCCCAAGAGACCCAGTACTTC
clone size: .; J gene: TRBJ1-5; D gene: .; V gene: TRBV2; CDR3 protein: CASSERRGNGGNQPQHF; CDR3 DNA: TGTGCCAGCAGTGAACGCCGGGGGAACGGGGGCAATCAGCCCCAGCATTTT
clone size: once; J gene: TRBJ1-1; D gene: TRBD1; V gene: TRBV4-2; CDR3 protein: CASRARDSQNTEAFF; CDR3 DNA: TGTGCCAGCAGGGCCCGGGACAGCCAGAACACTGAAGCTTTCTTT
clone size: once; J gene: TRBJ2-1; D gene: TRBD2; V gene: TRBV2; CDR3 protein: CASSSRTSSYNEQFF; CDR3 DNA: TGTGCCAGCAGTTCGCGGACTAGCTCCTACAATGAGCAGTTCTTC
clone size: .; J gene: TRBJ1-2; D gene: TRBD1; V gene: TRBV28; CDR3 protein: CASSPGGNSYGYTF; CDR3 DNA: TGTGCCAGCAGTCCAGGGGGCAACTCATATGGCTACACCTTC
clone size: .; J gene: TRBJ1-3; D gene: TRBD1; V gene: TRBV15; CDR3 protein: CATSRRTIIRGQGADTIYF; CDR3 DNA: TGTGCCACCAGCAGACGTACGATAATACGGGGACAGGGGGCGGACACCATATATTTT
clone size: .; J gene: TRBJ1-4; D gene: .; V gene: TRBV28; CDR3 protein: CASAPGATNEKLFF; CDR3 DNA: TGTGCCAGTGCACCGGGTGCAACTAATGAAAAACTGTTTTTT
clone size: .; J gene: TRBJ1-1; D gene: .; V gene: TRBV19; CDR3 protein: CASIPGERGVKGSEAFF; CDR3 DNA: TGTGCCAGTATCCCGGGGGAGCGGGGCGTAAAGGGCTCTGAAGCTTTCTTT
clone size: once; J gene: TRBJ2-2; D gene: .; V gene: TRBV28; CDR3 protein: CASSLSGRAPGRAGELFF; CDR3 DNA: TGTGCCAGCAGTTTATCTGGTCGGGCTCCCGGTAGGGCCGGGGAGCTGTTTTTT
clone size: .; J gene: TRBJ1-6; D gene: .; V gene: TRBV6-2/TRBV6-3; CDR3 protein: CASSYRPEKTSPLHF; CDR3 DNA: TGTGCCAGCAGTTACCGACCTGAAAAGACTTCACCCCTCCACTTT
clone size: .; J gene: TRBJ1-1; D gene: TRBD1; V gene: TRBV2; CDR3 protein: CASSKGQGNTEAFF; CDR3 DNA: TGTGCCAGCAGTAAGGGACAGGGCAACACTGAAGCTTTCTTT
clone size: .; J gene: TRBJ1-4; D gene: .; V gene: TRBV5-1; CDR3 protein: CASSQQPGLPNEKLFF; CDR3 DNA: TGCGCCAGCAGCCAACAACCGGGACTCCCTAATGAAAAACTGTTTTTT
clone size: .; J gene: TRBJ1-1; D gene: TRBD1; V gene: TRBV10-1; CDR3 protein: CASSGRDGRQGAEAFF; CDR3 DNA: TGCGCCAGCAGTGGCCGGGATGGAAGACAGGGCGCTGAAGCTTTCTTT
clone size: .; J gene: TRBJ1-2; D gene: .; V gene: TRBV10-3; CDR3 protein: CAISEVPSYGYTF; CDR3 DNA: TGTGCCATCAGTGAAGTCCCCTCCTATGGCTACACCTTC
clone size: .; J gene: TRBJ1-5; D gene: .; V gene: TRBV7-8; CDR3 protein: CASSLAVRGNQPQHF; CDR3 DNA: TGTGCCAGCAGCTTAGCGGTTCGGGGGAATCAGCCCCAGCATTTT
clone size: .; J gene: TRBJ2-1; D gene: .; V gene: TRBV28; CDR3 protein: CASSLGLQTMQFF; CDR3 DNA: TGTGCCAGCAGTTTAGGACTCCAAACCATGCAGTTCTTC
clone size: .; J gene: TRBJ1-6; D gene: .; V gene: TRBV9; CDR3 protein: CASSVGGSDSPLHF; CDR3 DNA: TGTGCCAGCAGCGTAGGCGGTTCCGATTCACCCCTCCACTTT
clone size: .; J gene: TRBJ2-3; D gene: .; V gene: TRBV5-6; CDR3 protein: CASSRWGADTQYF; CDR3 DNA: TGTGCCAGCAGCCGCTGGGGTGCAGATACGCAGTATTTT
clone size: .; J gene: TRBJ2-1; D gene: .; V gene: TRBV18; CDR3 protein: CASSPSADNEQFF; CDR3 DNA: TGTGCCAGCTCACCAAGTGCGGACAATGAGCAGTTCTTC
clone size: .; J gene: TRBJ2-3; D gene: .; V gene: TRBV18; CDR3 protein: CASSPPAGGPPDTQYF; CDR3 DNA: TGTGCCAGCTCACCCCCGGCCGGGGGGCCCCCAGATACGCAGTATTTT
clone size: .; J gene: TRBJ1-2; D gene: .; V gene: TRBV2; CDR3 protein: CASSEGWGYGYTF; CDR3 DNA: TGTGCCAGCAGTGAAGGGTGGGGATATGGCTACACCTTC
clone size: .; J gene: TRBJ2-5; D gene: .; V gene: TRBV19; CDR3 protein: CASSIRGGQETQYF; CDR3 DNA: TGTGCCAGTAGTATAAGGGGCGGCCAAGAGACCCAGTACTTC
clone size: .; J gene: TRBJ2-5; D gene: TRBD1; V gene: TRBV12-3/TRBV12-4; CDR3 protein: CASSRGQQETQYF; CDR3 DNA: TGTGCCAGCAGCCGGGGACAGCAAGAGACCCAGTACTTC
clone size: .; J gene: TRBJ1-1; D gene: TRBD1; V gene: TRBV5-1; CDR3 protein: CASSSWGDRSTEAFF; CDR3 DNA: TGCGCCAGCAGCTCTTGGGGGGACAGGTCGACTGAAGCTTTCTTT
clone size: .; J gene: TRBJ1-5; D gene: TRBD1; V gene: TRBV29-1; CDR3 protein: CSVGGTGSDSNQPQHF; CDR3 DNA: TGCAGCGTTGGAGGGACAGGGTCCGATAGCAATCAGCCCCAGCATTTT
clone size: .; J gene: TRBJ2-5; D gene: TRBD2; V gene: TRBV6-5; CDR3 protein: CASGSGAAGETQYF; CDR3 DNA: TGTGCCAGCGGGAGCGGGGCGGCTGGGGAGACCCAGTACTTC
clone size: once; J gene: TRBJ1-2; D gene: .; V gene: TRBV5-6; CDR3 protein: CASSSTAGAYGYTF; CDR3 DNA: TGTGCCAGCAGCTCGACAGCTGGAGCCTATGGCTACACCTTC
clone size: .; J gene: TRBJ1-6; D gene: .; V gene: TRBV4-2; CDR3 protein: CASSQDQGTSYNSPLHF; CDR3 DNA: TGTGCCAGCAGCCAAGATCAGGGCACTTCGTATAATTCACCCCTCCACTTT
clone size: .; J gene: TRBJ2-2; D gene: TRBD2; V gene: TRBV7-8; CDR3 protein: CASSLIRLRGFNTGELFF; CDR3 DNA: TGTGCCAGCAGCTTGATTCGATTGCGGGGGTTCAACACCGGGGAGCTGTTTTTT
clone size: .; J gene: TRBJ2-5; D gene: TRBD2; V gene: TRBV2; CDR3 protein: CASSSPGLAGGRQETQYF; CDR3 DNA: TGTGCCAGCAGTTCACCGGGACTAGCGGGGGGGAGGCAAGAGACCCAGTACTTC
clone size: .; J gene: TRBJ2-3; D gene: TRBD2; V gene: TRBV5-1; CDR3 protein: CASSLGSSGGADTQYF; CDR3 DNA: TGCGCCAGCAGCTTGGGATCTAGCGGGGGGGCGGATACGCAGTATTTT
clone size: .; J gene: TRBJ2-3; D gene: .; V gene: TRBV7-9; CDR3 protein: CASSLADTQYF; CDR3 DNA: TGTGCCAGCAGCTTAGCAGATACGCAGTATTTT
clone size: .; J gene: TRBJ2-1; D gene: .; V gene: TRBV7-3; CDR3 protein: CASSLTAGSYNEQFF; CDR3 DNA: TGTGCCAGCAGCCTTACCGCGGGCTCCTACAATGAGCAGTTCTTC
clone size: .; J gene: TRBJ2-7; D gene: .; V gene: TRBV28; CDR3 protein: CASSSHDSYEQYF; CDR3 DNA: TGTGCCAGCAGTTCACACGACTCCTACGAGCAGTACTTC
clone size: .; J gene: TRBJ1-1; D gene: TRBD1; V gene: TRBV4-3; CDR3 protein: CASSQGLQGAGTEAFF; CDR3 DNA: TGCGCCAGCAGCCAAGGGTTACAGGGGGCAGGGACTGAAGCTTTCTTT
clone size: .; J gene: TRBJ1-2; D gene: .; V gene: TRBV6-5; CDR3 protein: CASSYYHGTNYGYTF; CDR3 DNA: TGTGCCAGCAGTTACTATCACGGAACCAACTATGGCTACACCTTC
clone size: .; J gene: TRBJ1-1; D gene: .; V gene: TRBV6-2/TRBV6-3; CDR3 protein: CASSYRVKTEAFF; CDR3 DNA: TGTGCCAGCAGTTACAGGGTAAAGACTGAAGCTTTCTTT
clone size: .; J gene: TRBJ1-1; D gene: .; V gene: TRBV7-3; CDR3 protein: CASSLFRKSNTEAFF; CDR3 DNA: TGTGCCAGCAGCTTATTCCGTAAATCGAACACTGAAGCTTTCTTT
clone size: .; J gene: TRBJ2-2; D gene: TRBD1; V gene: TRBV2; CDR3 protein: CARGQGANTGELFF; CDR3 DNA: TGTGCCAGGGGGCAGGGGGCGAACACCGGGGAGCTGTTTTTT
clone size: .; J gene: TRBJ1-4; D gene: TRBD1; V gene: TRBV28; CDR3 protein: CASIPGQGEGKLFF; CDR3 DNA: TGTGCCAGCATTCCGGGACAGGGAGAAGGGAAACTGTTTTTT
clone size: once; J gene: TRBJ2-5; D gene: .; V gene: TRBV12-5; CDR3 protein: CASGLMGSQETQYF; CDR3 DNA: TGTGCTAGTGGTTTGATGGGCAGCCAAGAGACCCAGTACTTC
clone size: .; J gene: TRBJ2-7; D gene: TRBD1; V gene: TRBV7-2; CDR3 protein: CASSQGTGGSYEQYF; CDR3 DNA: TGTGCCAGCAGCCAAGGGACAGGGGGTAGCTACGAGCAGTACTTC